The rows below give T cell receptor beta chains drawn from one sample of a study of T cell changes during pregnancy in multiple sclerosis. Libraries were prepared by immunoSEQ multiplex PCR; TCRdb keeps only in-frame clonotypes and omits some of them. The sample carries tens of thousands of clones, 92% recorded once. Here the sequenced sample was CD4+ T cells from peripheral blood mononuclear cells, taken in the third trimester of pregnancy. The receptors originated from a female donor in good health, enrolled as a control in a pregnancy study. Both conserved end residues are part of each CDR3. The D gene is left open where the match is weak. A row's size may be missing; if present it is once, few, many or a size class.

V	size	J	D	DNA	CDR3
TRBV7-2	NA	TRBJ1-1	NA	TGTGCCAGCAGCTTCTCAGGGTCGAACACTGAAGCTTTCTTT	CASSFSGSNTEAFF
TRBV19	once	TRBJ2-5	TRBD2	TGTGCCAGTAGTATCGCGACTAGCAGAGAGACCCAGTACTTC	CASSIATSRETQYF
TRBV19	NA	TRBJ2-6	NA	TGTGCCAGTAGTATAAAGCCTGGGGCCAACGTCCTGACTTTC	CASSIKPGANVLTF
TRBV30	NA	TRBJ1-2	NA	TGTGCCGGTCCGGATGGCTACACCTTC	CAGPDGYTF
TRBV25-1	once	TRBJ1-2	NA	TGTGCCAGCAGTGCCTCGGGGAGTTTAACCTATGGCTACACCTTC	CASSASGSLTYGYTF
TRBV4-2	NA	TRBJ2-3	NA	TGTGCCAGCAGCCAAGTGTCAGGGGCCACAGATACGCAGTATTTT	CASSQVSGATDTQYF
TRBV29-1	NA	TRBJ2-1	TRBD2	TGCAGCGTTGAGGCTTTAGCGGGGGTCAATGAGCAGTTCTTC	CSVEALAGVNEQFF
TRBV9	NA	TRBJ1-5	NA	TGTGCCAGCAGCTCTTCGACGGGGAATCAGCCCCAGCATTTT	CASSSSTGNQPQHF
TRBV2	NA	TRBJ1-4	TRBD1	TGTGCCAGCAGTGACGGACAGGGGTTTGAAAAACTGTTTTTT	CASSDGQGFEKLFF
TRBV28	NA	TRBJ1-2	TRBD1	TGTGCCAGCAGTGCCCTAGGGACAGGGGGCGCGGGCTACACCTTC	CASSALGTGGAGYTF
TRBV29-1	once	TRBJ2-1	TRBD2	TGCAGCGTTGACCCTTACGTAGCGGGGGGGGTTAATGAGCAGTTCTTC	CSVDPYVAGGVNEQFF
TRBV7-9	once	TRBJ2-2	NA	TGTGCCAGCAGCCAGTTACTACCAAACACCGGGGAGCTGTTTTTT	CASSQLLPNTGELFF
TRBV18	NA	TRBJ1-1	TRBD1	TGTGCCAGCTCACCGGACAGGGAGACTGAAGCTTTCTTT	CASSPDRETEAFF
TRBV5-1	NA	TRBJ2-2	NA	TGCGCCAGCGCGCTAGGGGTTTCTTCCGGGGAGCTGTTTTTT	CASALGVSSGELFF
TRBV9	NA	TRBJ2-1	TRBD2	TGTGCCAGCAGCGACAGCGGGGGCTCCTACAATGAGCAGTTCTTC	CASSDSGGSYNEQFF
TRBV28	NA	TRBJ2-2	NA	TGTGCCAGCAGCACAGGGTCAGCGGACACCGGGGAGCTGTTTTTT	CASSTGSADTGELFF
TRBV18	NA	TRBJ1-6	NA	TGTGCCAGCTCACCCAAGGGAGATAATTCACCCCTCCACTTT	CASSPKGDNSPLHF
TRBV7-9	NA	TRBJ1-2	NA	TGTGCCAGCAGCTTAGCTTCGATCCATTGGAGCGGCTACACCTTC	CASSLASIHWSGYTF
TRBV20-1	NA	TRBJ1-2	TRBD1	TGCAGGGGGGACAGGGGCTACACCTTC	CRGDRGYTF
TRBV7-9	NA	TRBJ1-6	NA	TGTGCCAGCAGCTTATGGGGGGATAATTCACCCCTCCACTTT	CASSLWGDNSPLHF
TRBV30	NA	TRBJ2-7	NA	TGTGCCTGGGGTACGGGACAAGCCTACGAGCAGTACTTC	CAWGTGQAYEQYF
TRBV7-9	NA	TRBJ1-1	NA	TGTGCCAGCAGCTTAACGGGGAACACTGAAGCTTTCTTT	CASSLTGNTEAFF
TRBV6-6	NA	TRBJ1-1	NA	TGTGCCACCCTTTTTTTTGGAGGGTTCACTGAAGCTTTCTTT	CATLFFGGFTEAFF
TRBV29-1	NA	TRBJ1-2	NA	TGCAGCGTTCCTGACGGGGGGCCTCCTTATGGCTACACCTTC	CSVPDGGPPYGYTF
TRBV19	NA	TRBJ1-1	TRBD1	TGTGCCAGTAGTATGGGACAGGTCGTGGGAGTCGGCACTGAAGCTTTCTTT	CASSMGQVVGVGTEAFF
TRBV19	NA	TRBJ2-7	NA	TGTGCCAGTAGTATAGGCGGGACGGTTAGCTCCTACGAGCAGTACTTC	CASSIGGTVSSYEQYF
TRBV28	NA	TRBJ1-1	NA	TGTGCCAGCAGTTTCGTCAGGAACACTGAAGCTTTCTTT	CASSFVRNTEAFF
TRBV9	NA	TRBJ1-4	NA	TGTGCCAGCAGCGTTTCCCCGGGGGGCGACTATGAAAAACTGTTTTTT	CASSVSPGGDYEKLFF
TRBV18	NA	TRBJ2-3	NA	TGTGCCAGCTCACCACAGGAGCATTCGGGAGAGCAGTATTTT	CASSPQEHSGEQYF
TRBV5-1	NA	TRBJ1-1	NA	TGCGCCAGCAGCTTGGTGGCCGGGGGACGTGAAGCTTTCTTT	CASSLVAGGREAFF
TRBV18	NA	TRBJ2-1	NA	TGTGCCAGCTCACCGGGCAATCTGGTGCTCGATGAGCAGTTCTTC	CASSPGNLVLDEQFF
TRBV7-2	NA	TRBJ2-3	NA	TGTGCCAGCAGCTCCCAGCGGTCAGATACGCAGTATTTT	CASSSQRSDTQYF
TRBV29-1	NA	TRBJ1-4	NA	TGCAGCGTTAGGACAGATCTTGAAAAACTGTTTTTT	CSVRTDLEKLFF
TRBV7-6	NA	TRBJ2-7	NA	TGTGCCAGCAGCTTAGAGCAGGGGTGGACCTACGAGCAGTACTTC	CASSLEQGWTYEQYF
TRBV10-3	NA	TRBJ1-5	NA	TGTGCCATCAGTGAGTCGCCAGACAAGCATAGCAATCAGCCCCAGCATTTT	CAISESPDKHSNQPQHF
TRBV18	NA	TRBJ1-3	TRBD1	TGTGCCAGCTCACCAACCGGGACAGCTAGAAACACCATATATTTT	CASSPTGTARNTIYF
TRBV29-1	NA	TRBJ1-5	NA	TGCAGCGTTGAAGATATACAGGGCGGGCCCCAGCATTTT	CSVEDIQGGPQHF
TRBV14	once	TRBJ1-1	NA	TGTGCCAGCAGCCAAGCGATGGGGCAGTCCCCTGAAGCTTTCTTT	CASSQAMGQSPEAFF
TRBV4-3	NA	TRBJ1-2	NA	TGCGCCAGCAGCCAAGATCGGGGAGCCTATGGCTACACCTTC	CASSQDRGAYGYTF
TRBV6-6	NA	TRBJ1-1	NA	TGTGCCAGCACGCGGGGTAAGGACACTGAAGCTTTCTTT	CASTRGKDTEAFF
TRBV7-9	NA	TRBJ2-7	TRBD1	TGTGCCAGCAGCTTCCAGACAGGGGTAGACGAGCAGTACTTC	CASSFQTGVDEQYF
TRBV12-5	NA	TRBJ1-1	NA	TGTGCTAGTGACGACAGTTGGAGTGAAGCTTTCTTT	CASDDSWSEAFF
TRBV7-2	NA	TRBJ1-5	NA	TGTGCCAGCAGCCCCGGAGGGTCCGAGGCATATAGCAATCAGCCCCAGCATTTT	CASSPGGSEAYSNQPQHF
TRBV9	NA	TRBJ2-2	TRBD1	TGTGCCAGCAGCGCCCGGGACAGGGGGGCCGGGGAGCTGTTTTTT	CASSARDRGAGELFF
TRBV25-1	NA	TRBJ2-7	TRBD1	TGTGCCATCGCCGGGACAGGGATCAACGAGCAGTACTTC	CAIAGTGINEQYF
TRBV19	few	TRBJ2-7	TRBD1	TGTGCCAGTAGTGACAGGGCCTACGAGCAGTACTTC	CASSDRAYEQYF
TRBV27	NA	TRBJ1-2	TRBD1	TGTGCCAGCAGTTCCCGGGACAGGGCTCTAGGCTACACCTTC	CASSSRDRALGYTF
TRBV2	NA	TRBJ1-5	TRBD1	TGTGCCAGCAGCAGGGGGCAGGATCAGCCCCAGCATTTT	CASSRGQDQPQHF
TRBV29-1	NA	TRBJ2-3	NA	TGCAGCGTTCAGGGGTTGAGCACAGATACGCAGTATTTT	CSVQGLSTDTQYF
TRBV7-2	NA	TRBJ2-5	NA	TGTGCCAGCAGCCCGCGCGAGACCCAGTACTTC	CASSPRETQYF
TRBV29-1	once	TRBJ2-1	TRBD1	TGCAGCGTTGACGGGACAGGGCCCACTGAGCAGTTCTTC	CSVDGTGPTEQFF
TRBV5-1	NA	TRBJ2-1	NA	TGCGCCAGCAGCTTGGTCTGGGGGGGCCGCAATGAGCAGTTCTTC	CASSLVWGGRNEQFF
TRBV19	NA	TRBJ2-6	NA	TGTGCCAGTACCCTAGGGGGACCTGGGGCCAACGTCCTGACTTTC	CASTLGGPGANVLTF
TRBV4-3	NA	TRBJ1-4	NA	TGCGCCAGCAGCCAAGATCCGGGGGGAATTGAAAAACTGTTTTTT	CASSQDPGGIEKLFF
TRBV6-5	NA	TRBJ2-7	TRBD1	TGTGCCAGCATGGGGACAGACTTCTACGAGCAGTACTTC	CASMGTDFYEQYF